This TCR beta chain was retrieved from a study of T cells in localized non-small cell lung cancer. Of note for this clone: Its specificity is unknown.

Study findings and constraints: Higher adjacent-lung clonality was associated with shorter survival. There were a median roughly 60 of the top 100 tumor clones appearing in adjacent lung. Uninvolved adjacent lung showed peak T cell clonality, exceeding tumor. One tumor region alone was sequenced, and heterogeneity therefore remains possible.

The CDR3 is 14 amino acids. Trimming removed 4 bases at V and 5 bases at J, with 15 bases between. Germline V gene lookup returns CDR1 SEHNR and CDR2 FQNEAQ (reference sequence). Clones were sequenced by immunoSEQ multiplex PCR, and TCRdb holds only the in-frame ones, with some missing. The sample has about 52,000 clones, approximately 86% seen once. This specimen consisted of PBMCs, obtained before any cancer treatment. The chain has TRBV7-9 and TRBJ2-7; D is tentatively TRBD1 or TRBD2 (5 bases each). This clonotype was sampled from a female donor with stage II lung adenocarcinoma. The CDR3 nucleotides read TGTGCCAGCAGCTCCGGGGCCTACGGGGACGAGCAGTACTTC. Amino acid sequence: CASSSGAYGDEQYF.